Given below is one T cell receptor (beta chain) in context. The sample is drawn from a study of blood T cell repertoires in COVID-19. In the original analysis: Amplification from reference gene primers served as the basis for estimated nucleated cell counts. TCRdb's copy holds only in-frame clones and misses some; the assay was immunoSEQ multiplex PCR. V and J calls and clone size are as listed in that table; D and trimming were resolved from the DNA. The sample includes about 150,000 clones, around 87% seen only once; the top ten take roughly 6.6%. Trimming removed 7 bases from V and 5 bases from J, with 11 bases in between. This CDR3 is built from 13 residues. Germline values: CDR1 MDHEN, CDR2 SYDVKM.

This sequence originates from a man at least 80 years old with acute or convalescent COVID-19. The chain joins TRBV28 to TRBJ1-4, with D possibly being TRBD1 (5 bases). Sequenced input: peripheral blood. CDR3 amino acids: CASTTQGNEKLFF. The CDR3 DNA is TGTGCCAGCACGACTCAGGGAAATGAAAAACTGTTTTTT.